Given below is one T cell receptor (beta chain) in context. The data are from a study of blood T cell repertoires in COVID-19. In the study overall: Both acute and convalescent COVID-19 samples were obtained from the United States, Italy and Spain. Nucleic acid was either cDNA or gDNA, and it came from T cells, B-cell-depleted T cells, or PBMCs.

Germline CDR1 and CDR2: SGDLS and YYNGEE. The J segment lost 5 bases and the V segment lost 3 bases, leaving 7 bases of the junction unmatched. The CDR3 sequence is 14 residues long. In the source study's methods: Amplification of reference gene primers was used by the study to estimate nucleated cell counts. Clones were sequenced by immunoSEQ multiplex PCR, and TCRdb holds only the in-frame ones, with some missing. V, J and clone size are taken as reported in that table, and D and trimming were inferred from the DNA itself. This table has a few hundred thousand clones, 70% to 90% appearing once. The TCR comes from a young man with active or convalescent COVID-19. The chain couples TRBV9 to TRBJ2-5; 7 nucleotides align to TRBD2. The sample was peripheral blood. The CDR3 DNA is TGTGCCAGCAGCGCATGGGGAGGGCCGGAGACCCAGTACTTC. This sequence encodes CASSAWGGPETQYF.